This entry lists 5 T cell receptor beta chains sequenced from one sample in a study of monozygotic twins with cystic fibrosis. Libraries were prepared by immunoSEQ multiplex PCR; TCRdb keeps only in-frame clonotypes and omits some of them. The sample holds 8,000 to 10,000 clones; about 90% are singletons and the top ten take 5% to 5.5%. Sequencing was performed on blood. The receptors were sampled from a boy aged 2-9 years with cystic fibrosis.

V is TRBV5-4 and J is TRBJ2-3, with TRBD2 matching over 12 bases. Germline assignment: CDR1 SGHNT and CDR2 YYREEE (reference sequence). V lost 4 bases, J lost 2 bases, and 5 bases stayed unmatched. CDR3 length equals 16 residues. CDR3 bases: TGTGCCAGCAGCCTCCGGACTAGCGGGGCCACAGATACGCAGTATTTT. As protein: CASSLRTSGATDTQYF.

This clone was counted a few times. V and J are TRBV30 and TRBJ2-1; tentatively, D is TRBD1 or TRBD2 (5 bases each). Trimming left V 2 bases short and J 5 bases short, with 7 bases between. The germline V gene has CDR1 GTSNPN and CDR2 SVGIG (reference sequence). The CDR3 has 12 residues. The CDR3 spells CAWSRGDNEQFF. CDR3 in DNA: TGTGCCTGGAGTAGAGGGGACAATGAGCAGTTCTTC.

The rearrangement links TRBV2 to TRBJ1-1, with D perhaps matching TRBD1 (5 bases). Germline-derived CDR1 and CDR2 are SNHLY and FYNNEI. V shed 5 bases and J shed 3 bases, with 10 bases lying between them. The CDR3 has 13 amino acids. The CDR3: CASSYRIDTEAFF. As DNA, the CDR3 is TGTGCCAGCAGTTACAGGATCGACACTGAAGCTTTCTTT.

The J gene is TRBJ2-5, the V gene TRBV5-1; no reliable D call. V was shortened by 0 bases and J by 2 bases, with 11 bases between the two germline ends. The CDR3 runs to 15 residues. Germline V gene data show CDR1 as SGHRS and CDR2 as YFSETQ. CDR3 region: CASSLASAGQETQYF. Written as DNA, the CDR3 is TGCGCCAGCAGCTTGGCCTCGGCAGGACAAGAGACCCAGTACTTC.

The chain uses TRBV11-2 and TRBJ1-5; D unclear. V was clipped by 2 bases and J by 3 bases, with 11 bases between them. There are 15 residues in the CDR3. From germline, CDR1 is SGHAT and CDR2 FQNNGV. The CDR3 DNA is TGTGCCAGCAGCTTAAACGACGGGGTCAATCAGCCCCAGCATTTT. It codes for CASSLNDGVNQPQHF.